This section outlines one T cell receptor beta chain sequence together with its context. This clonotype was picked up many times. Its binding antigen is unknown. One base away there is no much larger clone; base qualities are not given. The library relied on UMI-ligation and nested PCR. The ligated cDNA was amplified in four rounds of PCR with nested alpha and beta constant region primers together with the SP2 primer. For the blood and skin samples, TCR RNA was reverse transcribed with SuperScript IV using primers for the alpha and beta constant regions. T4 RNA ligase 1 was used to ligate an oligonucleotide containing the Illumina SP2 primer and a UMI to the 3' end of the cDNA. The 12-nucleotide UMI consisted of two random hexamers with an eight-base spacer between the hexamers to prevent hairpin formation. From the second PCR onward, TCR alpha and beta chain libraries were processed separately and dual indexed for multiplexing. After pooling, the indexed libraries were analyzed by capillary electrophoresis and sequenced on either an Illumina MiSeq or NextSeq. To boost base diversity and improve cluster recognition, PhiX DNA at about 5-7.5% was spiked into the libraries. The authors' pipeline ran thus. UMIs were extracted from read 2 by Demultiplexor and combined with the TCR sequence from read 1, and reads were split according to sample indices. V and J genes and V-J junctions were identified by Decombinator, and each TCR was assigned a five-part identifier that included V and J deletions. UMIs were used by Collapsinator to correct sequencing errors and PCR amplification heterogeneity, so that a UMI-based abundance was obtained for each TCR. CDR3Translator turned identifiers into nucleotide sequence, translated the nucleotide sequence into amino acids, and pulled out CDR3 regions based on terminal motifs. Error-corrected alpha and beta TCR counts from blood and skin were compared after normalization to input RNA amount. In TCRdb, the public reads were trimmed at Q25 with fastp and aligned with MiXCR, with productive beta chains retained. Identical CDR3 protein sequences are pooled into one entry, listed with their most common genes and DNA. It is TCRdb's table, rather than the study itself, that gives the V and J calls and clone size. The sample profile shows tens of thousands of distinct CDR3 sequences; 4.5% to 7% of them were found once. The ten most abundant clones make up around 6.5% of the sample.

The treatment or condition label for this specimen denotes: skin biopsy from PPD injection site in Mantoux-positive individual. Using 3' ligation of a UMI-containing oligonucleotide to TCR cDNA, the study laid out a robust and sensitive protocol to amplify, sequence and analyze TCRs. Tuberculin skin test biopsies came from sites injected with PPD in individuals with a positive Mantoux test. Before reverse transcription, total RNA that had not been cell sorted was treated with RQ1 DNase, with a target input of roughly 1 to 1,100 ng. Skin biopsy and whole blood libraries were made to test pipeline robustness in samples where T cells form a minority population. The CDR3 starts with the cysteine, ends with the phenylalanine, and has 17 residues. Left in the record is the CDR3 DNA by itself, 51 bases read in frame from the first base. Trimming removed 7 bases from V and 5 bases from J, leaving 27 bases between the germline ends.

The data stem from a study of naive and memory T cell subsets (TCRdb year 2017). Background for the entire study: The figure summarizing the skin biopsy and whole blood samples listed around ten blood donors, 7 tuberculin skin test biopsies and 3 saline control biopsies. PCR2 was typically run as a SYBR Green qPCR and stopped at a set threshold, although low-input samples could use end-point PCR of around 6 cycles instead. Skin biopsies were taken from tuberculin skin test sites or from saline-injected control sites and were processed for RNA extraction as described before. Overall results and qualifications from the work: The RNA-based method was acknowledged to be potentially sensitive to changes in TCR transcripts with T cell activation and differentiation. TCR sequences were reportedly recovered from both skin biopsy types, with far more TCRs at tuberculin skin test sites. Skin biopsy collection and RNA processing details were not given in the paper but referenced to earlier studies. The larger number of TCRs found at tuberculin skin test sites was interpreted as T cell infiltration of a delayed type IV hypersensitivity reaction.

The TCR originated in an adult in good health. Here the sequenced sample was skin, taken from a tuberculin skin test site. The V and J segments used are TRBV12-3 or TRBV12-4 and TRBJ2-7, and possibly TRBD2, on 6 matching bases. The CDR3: CASTDLGRKGLGNEQYF. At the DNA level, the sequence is TGTGCCAGCACCGACCTGGGACGTAAGGGACTTGGGAACGAGCAGTACTTC.